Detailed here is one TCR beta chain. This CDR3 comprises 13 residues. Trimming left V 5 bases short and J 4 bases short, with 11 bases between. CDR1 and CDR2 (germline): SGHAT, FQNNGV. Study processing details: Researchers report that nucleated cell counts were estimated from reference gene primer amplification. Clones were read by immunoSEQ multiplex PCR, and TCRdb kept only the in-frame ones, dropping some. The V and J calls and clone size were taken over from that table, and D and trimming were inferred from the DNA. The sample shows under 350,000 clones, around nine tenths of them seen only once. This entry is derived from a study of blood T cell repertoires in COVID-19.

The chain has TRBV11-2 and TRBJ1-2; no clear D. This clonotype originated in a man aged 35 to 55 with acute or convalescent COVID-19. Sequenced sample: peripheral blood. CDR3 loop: CASSQPRGYGYTF. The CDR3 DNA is TGTGCCAGCAGCCAACCTCGGGGCTATGGCTACACCTTC.